The clone carrying this T cell receptor (beta chain) was seen a handful of times. No antigen is known for it. Described time point: patch test 1, 2 weeks after DPC sensitization. Treatment defined: therapeutic diphenylcyclopropenone sensitization with weekly scalp DPC. Each patch test followed a blood draw. TCRdb re-called the RACE reads through MiXCR, storing one row per CDR3 protein. The sample holds tens of thousands of distinct CDR3 sequences; approximately 29% are singletons and the top ten take around 8.9%. This record belongs to a study of human T cells and chemical hapten exposure. About the research overall: Largely, small differences in pooled library volume made per-sample TCR yields vary. Findings and limits, study-wide: Donors had alopecia, so their immune response may differ from healthy people's. TCRs above 1 in 1000 frequency stayed constant with DPC sensitization.

V was shortened by 1 base and J by 8 bases, with 3 bases between the two germline ends. Germline loops: CDR1 LGHDT, CDR2 YNNKEL (reference sequence). The CDR3 runs to 12 residues. The sequenced sample was whole blood, obtained in connection with sensitization to the hapten diphenylcyclopropenone (DPC). The chain has TRBV3-1 and TRBJ1-6; no reliable D call. The receptor's source is a man aged 35 to 55 with alopecia areata. Some clones in this sample may be carry-over from other donors' samples. CDR3 DNA: TGTGCCAGCAGCCAAGTAGATTCACCCCTCCACTTT. This codes for CASSQVDSPLHF.